This T cell receptor (beta chain) emerged from a study of CD8 T cells in ankylosing spondylitis. Quantitative barcoded 5'-RACE was used to prepare TCR beta libraries. MiXCR, applied by TCRdb to the 5' RACE reads, yields one record per CDR3 protein. The profile covers approximately 25,000 distinct CDR3 sequences, with over 7% appearing a single time and roughly 30% taken by the ten largest. This clonotype occurred a few times. Its antigen is still unknown. Germline V gene sequence: CDR1 MDHEN, CDR2 SYDVKM. Trimming took 7 bases from V and 8 from J, leaving 18 bases between them. This CDR3 is 14 amino acids long. Findings and caveats of the study: A TCR beta motif made of fewer than 10 highly homologous variants seemed typical of ankylosing spondylitis blood.

The sequence derives from a male donor with ankylosing spondylitis or in good health (not recorded which). The chain uses TRBV28 and TRBJ2-1; D gene ambiguous. The sequenced material came from blood. CDR3 loop: CASTKRFPGHEQFF. The CDR3 DNA reads TGTGCCAGCACCAAAAGGTTCCCCGGCCATGAGCAGTTCTTC.